This T cell receptor (beta chain) was sequenced during a study of blood T cell repertoires in COVID-19 (dated by TCRdb to about 2020). At the level of the whole study: Samples from collaborators originated in the United States, Italy and Spain and spanned both the acute and convalescent phases of COVID-19. The sample metadata nearly always contained a de-identified subject ID, COVID-19 status, age in years and sex. The prospective study material was composed of cDNA or gDNA derived from T cells, B-cell-depleted T cells, or PBMCs. Deeply sampled blood TCRbeta repertoires from subjects exposed to, actively infected with, or recovered from COVID-19 were included in the dataset. The samples were drawn from two sources: the first 160 participants of the ongoing ImmuneRACE study, and 1,000 to 1,500 subjects contributed by 6 global collaborators. Where HLA class I and class II types were available, the types were taken from metadata supplied by the sample provider, not from assay-based typing. The repertoires were released in a freely available public database intended as a resource for research on the immune response to SARS-CoV-2.

TCRbeta CDR3 regions were amplified from genomic DNA by means of the immunoSEQ Assay, a bias-controlled multiplex PCR. Regarding the original processing steps: The number of nucleated cells in each sample was estimated by amplification of reference gene primers within the assay. To quantify the absolute abundance of each unique TCRbeta CDR3 rearrangement, sequence reads were collapsed and filtered. For each sample, productive Simpson clonality was calculated by taking the square root of Simpson's diversity index across productive rearrangements. As stored in TCRdb, this immuneACCESS dataset retains in-frame rearrangements with V and J assigned. A fraction of the clones does not appear; measured against another copy, unresolved V genes explain less than half of the discrepancy, and the remainder lacks a known reason. Clone size and the V and J calls come from that table; the DNA yielded D and trimming. The sample records approximately 240,000 clones, roughly 85% of which are singletons. Clones ranked in the top ten supply roughly 2.6% of the sample.

Findings and caveats that apply to the study as a whole: The amount of clinical and demographic metadata varied by source and participant and was provided uncurated.

Samples from volunteer blood donors who had recovered from COVID-19 were contributed by a second Seattle source. Whole blood was collected in K2EDTA tubes by collaborating institutions according to the institutions' own protocols. Collaborator samples were shipped for TCRbeta analysis as frozen whole blood, isolated PBMCs, or DNA extracted from either sample type. The CDR3 measures 18 amino acids from cysteine to phenylalanine. The CDR3 DNA has 54 bases and is translated from base 1. The V end loses 3 bases and the J end loses 5 bases, and a stretch of 23 bases separates them. CDR1 LNHDA and CDR2 SQIVND are derived from the germline V gene (reference sequence). As regards this clone: The clone's antigen remains unknown. Per-base quality was not reported, and no clone a single base away is much larger than it.

This sequence uses TRBV19 and TRBJ2-1, with a weak D call of TRBD2 (6 bases match). The receptor comes from a man aged 50 to 60 who had recovered from COVID-19. The sequencing sample was made of peripheral blood. The DNA reads TGTGCCAGTAGTATGGGCTCTAGCGCCTCCACTCGGGACAATGAGCAGTTCTTC. This gives the protein CASSMGSSASTRDNEQFF.